This TCR beta chain is drawn from a study of early T cells in non-severe SARS-CoV-2 infection. TCRdb re-called the 5' RACE reads through MiXCR, storing one row per CDR3 protein. The sample records approximately 77,000 distinct CDR3 sequences, about an eighth being singletons. Trimming removed 6 bases at V and 0 bases at J, with 18 bases between. Per the germline V gene, CDR1 is SGHAT and CDR2 is FQDESV (reference sequence). CDR3 length equals 17 residues. The V call is TRBV11-1, the J call TRBJ1-3, with D perhaps TRBD1 (5 bases). What was sequenced was whole blood. This clonotype was sampled from an adult who was a healthcare worker with PCR-confirmed SARS-CoV-2 infection or an uninfected control (not recorded which). Here the CDR3 DNA reads TGTGCCAGCAGTTTCACTCGACAGCGATACTCTGGAAACACCATATATTTT. Protein sequence: CASSFTRQRYSGNTIYF.